Described below is a single TCR beta chain sequence and its context. The data originate from a study of shared clonotypes between healthy human individuals. This table comes from immunoSEQ multiplex PCR, and its TCRdb copy is limited to in-frame clones, with some not included. The sample holds about 680,000 clones; 92% are singletons and the top ten take about 24%. As defined, naive CD8 cells were CD45RO-negative and positively selected for CCR7, with terminally differentiated effector memory CD45RA+ cells excluded. Germline lookup yields CDR1 GTSNPN and CDR2 SVGIG (reference sequence). Trimming cost V 1 base and J 2 bases; bases outside gene matches: 11. The CDR3 contains 17 residues.

This clonotype was sampled from a man younger than 40 in good health. V gene TRBV30 combines with J gene TRBJ2-1; 7 bases line up with TRBD2. Sequencing was performed on naive CD8+ T cells sorted from blood. The CDR3 DNA is TGTGCCTGGAGTGGCCCCCCACTAGCGAGAACCTACAATGAGCAGTTCTTC. Encoded protein: CAWSGPPLARTYNEQFF.